One and the same sample provided the 27 T cell receptor beta chains below, sequenced in a study of OX40 agonist ivuxolimab in advanced cancers. The assay was immunoSEQ multiplex PCR, and TCRdb's table has in-frame clones only and misses some. Of tens of thousands of clones listed, around four fifths were seen once; the top ten hold less than 40%. This specimen consisted of CD4+ or CD8+ T cells sorted from blood, obtained in a trial of the OX40 agonist ivuxolimab. The receptor source for this set is an adult with an advanced solid tumor such as melanoma, head and neck, liver or kidney cancer.

V is TRBV6-6 and J is TRBJ2-2, with 9 bases matching TRBD1. The CDR3 is 15 residues long. With V trimmed by 2 bases and J by 9 bases, 7 bases remained unmatched. Germline CDR1 MNHNY, CDR2 SVGAGI (reference sequence). The DNA of the CDR3 is TGTGCCAGCAGTTACGACCGACAGGGGGGAAGGGAGCTGTTTTTT. This translates into CASSYDRQGGRELFF.

V and J are TRBV10-3 and TRBJ2-1, with unresolved D. This CDR3 is built from 12 residues. Trimming left V 4 bases short and J 6 bases short, with 7 bases between. Germline V CDR1 and CDR2: ENHRY, SYGVKD. The CDR3 protein is CAISVSSNEQFF. CDR3 in DNA: TGTGCCATCAGTGTGTCCAGCAATGAGCAGTTCTTC.

In regard to this clone: The sample carries other DNA sequences with the same CDR3. The chain has TRBV28 and TRBJ1-1; a possible D gene is TRBD1 (5 bases). The CDR3 has 12 residues. Germline lookup yields CDR1 MDHEN and CDR2 SYDVKM. V was shortened by 3 bases and J by 7 bases, with 9 bases between the two germline ends. In DNA, the CDR3 is TGTGCCAGCAGTTTGGGACGGGATGAAGCTTTCTTT. This encodes CASSLGRDEAFF.

This chain links TRBV4-2 with TRBJ2-1; D is unclear. CDR3 length: 14 amino acids. V shed 0 bases and J shed 8 bases, with 11 bases lying between them. The germline CDR1 and CDR2 sequences are LGHNA and YNFKEQ. The CDR3 spells CASSQEAWVDEQFF. The CDR3, as DNA: TGTGCCAGCAGCCAAGAAGCCTGGGTGGATGAGCAGTTCTTC.

The J gene is TRBJ1-2, the V gene TRBV6-1; unclear D gene. The germline V and J ends were trimmed by 6 bases and 4 bases, with 15 bases remaining between them. The germline CDR1 and CDR2 sequences are MNHNS and SASEGT. The CDR3 extends over 14 amino acids. The CDR3 here is CASSLVEVLYGYTF. The CDR3 nucleotides read TGTGCCAGCAGCCTCGTTGAGGTCCTCTATGGCTACACCTTC.

The J gene is TRBJ1-1, the V gene TRBV2; D might be TRBD1 (5 bases). V was clipped by 2 bases and J by 1 base, with 8 bases between them. Germline V lookup: CDR1 SNHLY, CDR2 FYNNEI. The CDR3 has 14 residues. CDR3 sequence (DNA): TGTGCCAGCAGTGAACAGGGTTCGAACACTGAAGCTTTCTTT. This encodes CASSEQGSNTEAFF.

The chain combines TRBV28 with TRBJ2-5, with 8 bases identical to TRBD1. The end of the DNA fits TRBJ2-7 better, so the J call may be wrong. The germline gives CDR1 MDHEN, CDR2 SYDVKM. The CDR3 is 14 amino acids. The DNA of the CDR3 is TGTGCCAGCAGTCCCACCCCGGGACAGGACGAGCAGTACTTC. Its protein is CASSPTPGQDEQYF.

The chain joins TRBV2 to TRBJ1-2, with no clear D. Germline assignment: CDR1 SNHLY and CDR2 FYNNEI. V lost 6 bases and J 0 bases, leaving 11 bases between the germline ends. The CDR3 has 14 residues. The CDR3 DNA is TGTGCCAGCAGCGCTGTCGGAGCTAACTATGGCTACACCTTC. This gives the protein CASSAVGANYGYTF.

Points on this clone: One end of the junction fails to match germline, which may point to a read error. The V and J genes are TRBV28 and TRBJ1-2, with D perhaps TRBD1 (5 bases). The CDR3 is 13 amino acids. Germline CDR1 reads MDHEN; CDR2 reads SYDVKM. CDR3 coding DNA: TGTGCCAGCAGGGAGGGGACGGTCGATGGCTACGCCTTC. It translates to CASREGTVDGYAF.

The chain uses TRBV19 and TRBJ1-1; unclear D gene. V lost 7 bases, J lost 5 bases, and 14 bases lay in between. This CDR3 region has 13 residues. Germline CDR1 LNHDA, CDR2 SQIVND (reference sequence). The DNA of the CDR3 is TGTGCCAGTATTAGTCCGGAGTCGACTGAAGCTTTCTTT. Amino acid sequence: CASISPESTEAFF.

This clone has more than one count but fewer than ten. The DNA of the CDR3 is TGCGCCAGCAGCCAAGGGTTCGGGACTAGCATCCAGTACTTC. It codes for CASSQGFGTSIQYF. This rearrangement joins TRBV4-1 to TRBJ2-4; 9 nucleotides agree with TRBD2. The CDR3 consists of 14 residues. Germline V gene lookup returns CDR1 MGHRA and CDR2 YSYEKL. The junction had 8 bases not matched to a gene; V was cut back by 1 base and J by 13 bases.

V usage is TRBV11-2 and J usage is TRBJ1-2; maybe TRBD1 (5 bases). In germline, CDR1 is SGHAT, CDR2 FQNNGV. The CDR3 has 14 amino acids. Trimming shortened V by 5 bases and J by 7 bases, and 17 bases separated the two germline ends. The CDR3 DNA reads as TGTGCCAGCAGCCTCGGGGAGGGGTGGACTGGCTACACCTTC. Amino acids: CASSLGEGWTGYTF.

This chain links TRBV28 with TRBJ2-7, with a tentative D call TRBD2 (5 bases). Germline-derived CDR1 and CDR2 are MDHEN and SYDVKM. The CDR3 has 15 residues. V dropped 6 bases and J dropped 2 bases, with 17 bases sitting between them. DNA for the CDR3: TGTGCCAGCAGCCTCACTGGGGAGAGGGCCTACGAGCAGTACTTC. Amino acids: CASSLTGERAYEQYF.

The CDR3 spells CASSKTGGGQPQHF. DNA for the CDR3: TGTGCCAGCAGCAAAACAGGGGGCGGTCAGCCCCAGCATTTT. V and J are TRBV6-5 and TRBJ1-5, with 9 bases matching TRBD1. CDR1 is MNHEY, CDR2 SVGAGI, per germline. This CDR3 region has 14 residues. Trimming took 6 bases from V and 6 from J; bases not matched to a gene: 6.

A note on this clone: Different DNA sequences within this sample yield the same CDR3. The V and J genes are TRBV6-6 and TRBJ2-7; TRBD1 agrees at 9 bases. Germline trimming cut 5 bases from V and 0 bases from J; bases unmatched to any gene: 8. The CDR3 covers 16 residues. Germline CDR1 is MNHNY and CDR2 is SVGAGI (reference sequence). This CDR3 is CASSKGRDRDSYEQYF. CDR3 DNA: TGTGCCAGCAGTAAGGGGAGGGACAGGGACTCCTACGAGCAGTACTTC.

This sequence joins TRBV6-5 and TRBJ2-2; D ambiguous. The length of the CDR3 is 16 residues. Germline assignment: CDR1 MNHEY and CDR2 SVGAGI. V lost 0 bases, J lost 6 bases, and 14 bases lay in between. Here the CDR3 reads CASSYSMVKGSGELFF. In nucleotides, the CDR3 is TGTGCCAGCAGTTACTCGATGGTGAAAGGGTCCGGGGAGCTGTTTTTT.

The gene calls are TRBV4-2 and TRBJ2-3, with D tentatively TRBD2 (6 bases). This CDR3 is built from 16 residues. Germline CDR1 is LGHNA and CDR2 is YNFKEQ. V shed 0 bases and J shed 5 bases, with 15 bases lying between them. The chain's CDR3 is CASSQDWGTGQDTQYF. CDR3 in DNA: TGTGCCAGCAGCCAAGATTGGGGGACTGGGCAAGATACGCAGTATTTT.

This sequence joins TRBV7-6 and TRBJ2-5, with D maybe TRBD1 (5 bases). The CDR3 has 14 amino acids. With 5 bases removed from V and 2 bases from J, the gap between germline ends came to 12 bases. The germline CDR1 and CDR2 sequences are SGHVS and FNYEAQ. The CDR3 sequence: CASSPGHKQETQYF. DNA of the CDR3: TGTGCCAGCAGCCCCGGACACAAACAAGAGACCCAGTACTTC. Full variable domain (rest looked up from reference TRBV7-6 and TRBJ2-5): GAGVSQSPRYKVTKRGQDVALRCDPISGHVSLYWYRQALGQGPEFLTYFNYEAQQDKSGLPNDRFSAERPEGSISTLTIQRTEQRDSAMYRCASSPGHKQETQYFGPGTRLLVL.

The V call is TRBV28, the J call TRBJ2-3, with 12 positions matching TRBD2. This CDR3 spans 15 amino acids. The V gene's germline CDR1 is MDHEN and CDR2 SYDVKM. V lost 8 bases and J lost 2; bases outside the gene matches: 5. Here the CDR3 DNA reads TGTGCCAGCGAAGCTAGCGGGGGGGCCACAGATACGCAGTATTTT. The encoded protein is CASEASGGATDTQYF.

The count of this clone is one. J is TRBJ2-5 and V is TRBV18, with TRBD1 matching 8 bases. The J call is in doubt because the DNA end fits TRBJ2-7 better. Looked up from germline, CDR1 is KGHSH and CDR2 is LQKENI. The CDR3 sequence is 13 residues long. The CDR3 sequence is CASSVGTGYEQYF. The DNA of the CDR3 is TGTGCCAGCTCAGTTGGGACAGGCTACGAGCAGTACTTC.

The chain carries TRBV5-1 and TRBJ2-1; D might be TRBD2 (5 bases). The V gene lost 4 bases and the J gene lost 2 bases, with 22 bases spanning the gap. The V gene's germline CDR1 is SGHRS and CDR2 YFSETQ. CDR3 length equals 18 residues. This chain's CDR3 is CASSPATRGGSTYNEQFF. Written as DNA, the CDR3 is TGCGCCAGCAGCCCGGCGACCCGCGGAGGATCCACCTACAATGAGCAGTTCTTC.

The chain has TRBV19 and TRBJ1-2; D is possibly TRBD1 (5 bases). The CDR3 contains 15 residues. V lost 3 bases and J 0 bases, leaving 11 bases between the germline ends. Germline assignment: CDR1 LNHDA and CDR2 SQIVND (reference sequence). The CDR3 DNA reads TGTGCCAGTAGTATTGAGGGGAACCCTAACTATGGCTACACCTTC. It is translated as CASSIEGNPNYGYTF.

The V gene is TRBV9, the J gene TRBJ1-4; D remains unclear. Germline assignment: CDR1 SGDLS and CDR2 YYNGEE. V lost 0 bases and J lost 0, with 6 bases in between. There are 15 residues in the CDR3. The CDR3 spells CASSVAGATNEKLFF. The CDR3 DNA is TGTGCCAGCAGCGTAGCCGGGGCAACTAATGAAAAACTGTTTTTT.

This clone was counted once. The chain has TRBV28 and TRBJ1-2; no reliable D call. Per the germline V gene, CDR1 is MDHEN and CDR2 is SYDVKM. The CDR3 runs 13 residues. The V gene lost 6 bases and the J gene lost 4 bases, with 12 bases spanning the gap. The CDR3 DNA reads as TGTGCCAGCAGACTCCCCTTGGGCTATGGCTACACCTTC. Encoded protein: CASRLPLGYGYTF.

About this clone itself: The identical CDR3 is also encoded by other nucleotide sequences in the sample. CDR3 sequence: CASSLDGTGELFF. The CDR3 nucleotides read TGCGCCAGCAGCTTGGACGGCACCGGGGAGCTGTTTTTT. The chain has TRBV5-1 and TRBJ2-2; D gene uncertain. The CDR3 has 13 amino acids. CDR1 SGHRS and CDR2 YFSETQ come from the germline V gene. Trimming stripped 0 bases from V and 4 bases from J, with 4 bases between.

Points on this clone: The limits of the CDR3 on the DNA are not certain, so only TCRdb's listed CDR3 is given. The gene calls are TRBV6-5 and TRBJ1-4; TRBD1, the D gene given by the table, was not confirmed from the DNA. Germline assignment: CDR1 MNHEY and CDR2 SVGAGI. The CDR3 extends over 15 residues, inclusive of both ends. The CDR3 spells CASSTSGQGNEKLFF.

The genes are TRBV11-2 and TRBJ1-2; 12 bases map to TRBD1. The CDR3 covers 15 residues. Germline V gene sequence: CDR1 SGHAT, CDR2 FQNNGV. The V segment lost 10 bases and the J segment 4 bases; nucleotides outside the gene matches: 10. CDR3 in DNA: TGTGCCACCGCATTCGGGACAGGGGGCCCCTATGGCTACACCTTC. This translates into CATAFGTGGPYGYTF.